The T cell receptor beta chain described here comes from a study of T cell responses to AZD1222 COVID-19 vaccine. Study as a whole: Both about-4-week and about-12-week second-dose recipients were combined.

Generated by immunoSEQ multiplex PCR, the TCRdb table keeps only in-frame clones and is missing some. The repertoire holds roughly 160,000 clones, with 91% as singletons. Sequences were derived from peripheral blood, sampled on day 0 of AZD1222 vaccination. This clonotype was sampled from an adult in good health.

The CDR3 region has the DNA TGTGCCAGCAGCTTAGCGCGCGCACCAACGGGAGTCCAACGGTCGGCCGGGGAGCTGTTTTTT. It yields the protein CASSLARAPTGVQRSAGELFF. V gene TRBV7-6 combines with J gene TRBJ2-2; a weak D match, TRBD2 (6 bases). V was trimmed by 0 bases and J by 6 bases, leaving 29 bases between them. Per germline, CDR1 SGHVS and CDR2 FNYEAQ. There are 21 residues in the CDR3.